This T cell receptor beta chain was recovered during a study of blood T cells in healthy people across ages (dated by TCRdb to the mid-2010s). Looking at the study overall: Template switching captured roughly one uniquely barcoded TCR beta cDNA molecule per two T cells in model experiments. Age-related changes in TCR beta repertoire diversity were measured in the study by deep sequencing normalized with unique cDNA molecular identifiers. The donors were divided into four age groups: young (average around 16 years), middle-aged (over 35), aged (around 59) and long-lived (roughly 86). To avoid experimental bias, donors of different ages were distributed randomly across sequencing lanes. The study analyzed two additional independent replicas of 1 million unique cDNA reads from the same blood draw for two donors, one aged 18 to 30 and one aged 80 or older.

The roughly 37 donors, aged roughly 6 to 90 years, were systemically healthy Caucasian individuals from Russia. Each donor gave approximately 9.4 milliliters of peripheral blood, drawn into EDTA-treated Vacutainer tubes. Ficoll-Paque density-gradient centrifugation was used to isolate PBMCs, with at least 6 million per sample. Total RNA, at least 6 micrograms per sample, was extracted from PBMCs with Trizol reagent. Naive CD45RAhigh/CD27high T cell percentages were measured by flow cytometry on a PBMC aliquot from every donor. V lost 5 bases and J lost 5 bases; the stretch between them is 9 bases long. Its CDR3 holds 12 amino acids, cysteine through phenylalanine. CDR3 DNA only is kept here, 36 bases in frame from base 1. This clonotype has a handful of counts. Its target antigen remains unknown. No clone much larger than this one lies a single base away; base qualities are absent. What the study reported, not specific to this receptor: Estimates of total diversity based on one million sequenced T cells were considered lower bounds and underestimates. The percentage of naive T cells measured by flow cytometry correlated strongly with observed TCR beta diversity. As age increased, observed TCR beta diversity per million T cells dropped in a roughly linear way, and a significant reduction was already evident by age 40. Bulk unsorted PBMC profiling prevented conclusive comparison of naive and antigen-experienced compartments. The CMV infection status of donors was not known, potentially confounding age-related changes in expanded clonotypes. Compared with the aged group, the long-lived group had more naive CD4+ T cells, fewer expanded clones and increased TCR diversity, a pattern suggesting age selection.

Receptor amplification or capture employed 5' RACE. Reads for this sample came from an Illumina HiSeq 2500. A second PCR of roughly 7 to 12 cycles was run with a J-beta primer mix and a sample-barcoded 5' primer. Each TCR beta cDNA molecule received a unique molecular identifier from a template-switch 5' adaptor carrying 12 random nucleotides. Each sample yielded at least 3 million CDR3-containing paired-end reads. First-strand cDNA synthesis was performed from all RNA using the Mint cDNA synthesis kit, with priming by a TRBC-specific oligonucleotide. Following uracil-DNA glycosylase treatment, all cDNA underwent a first 18-cycle PCR with the universal primers M1SS and BC2_uni_R. Under the source paper's analysis protocol: Each sample was normalized by randomly selecting 1 million high-quality reads, each carrying a distinct molecular identifier. Reads with shared molecular identifiers were discarded instead of being binned into consensus sequences. MiTCR, with a Q25 quality threshold and the strictest error-elimination algorithm, was used for CDR3 identification, clonotype clustering and error correction. A nonparametric unseen species model with Euler transformation was used to estimate a lower bound on total TCR beta diversity. TCRdb took the public reads, trimmed them with fastp at Q25, ran MiXCR for clone calling and kept in-frame beta chains. Each CDR3 protein gets just one entry, which takes the most common genes and DNA from the rows behind it. The V and J calls and clone size are TCRdb's, not the authors'. The sample table holds around 780,000 distinct CDR3 sequences, of which just over 55% were seen once. The top ten clonotypes cover under 30% of the sample.

Input material: blood. The rearrangement combines TRBV12-3 or TRBV12-4 with TRBJ1-2; there is no confident call for the D gene. The sequence derives from a middle-aged man in good health. The nucleotides are TGTGCCAGCAGTCAGGCCTCATATGGCTACACCTTC. Its amino acids are CASSQASYGYTF.